Presented here are 23 T cell receptor beta chains from one specimen sequenced in a study of blood T cell repertoires in COVID-19. The assay was immunoSEQ multiplex PCR, and TCRdb's table has in-frame clones only and misses some. The table records 150,000 to 200,000 clones, approximately 83% of them present only once. Sample: peripheral blood. These TCRs come from a man between 45 and 60 years old with active or convalescent COVID-19.

The CDR3 bases are TGTGCCAGCAGCTTAGATGGAGTCGGGACAGGTTCCGGGGAGCTGTTTTTT. It is translated as CASSLDGVGTGSGELFF. The chain is built from TRBV11-2 and TRBJ2-2; 8 bases match TRBD1. This CDR3 spans 17 amino acids. Germline assignment: CDR1 SGHAT and CDR2 FQNNGV. V dropped 0 bases and J dropped 6; count of bases not matched to a gene: 9.

The chain joins TRBV6-2 or TRBV6-3 to TRBJ1-5, with TRBD1 as a possible D gene (6 bases). Trimming took off 2 bases at V and 1 base at J, with 15 bases between the two ends. Looked up from germline, CDR1 is MNHEY and CDR2 is SVGEGT. The CDR3 covers 17 residues. The CDR3 nucleotides are TGTGCCAGCAGTTACGAAAGCAGGGGTGCAAGCAATCAGCCCCAGCATTTT. It translates to CASSYESRGASNQPQHF.

This chain uses TRBV9 with TRBJ2-2; 11 nucleotides match TRBD2. This CDR3 comprises 19 residues. Trimming cost V 2 bases and J 6 bases; bases outside gene matches: 15. Germline V CDR1 and CDR2: SGDLS, YYNGEE. The CDR3 DNA reads as TGTGCCAGCAGCGTGAACCCTAGACTAGCGGGGAGCAGGCCCGGGGAGCTGTTTTTT. Translated, it gives CASSVNPRLAGSRPGELFF.

This clone was seen once. The chain couples TRBV5-1 to TRBJ1-3; 7 bases are a match to TRBD1. V dropped 4 bases and J dropped 0; count of bases not matched to a gene: 7. From germline, CDR1 is SGHRS and CDR2 YFSETQ. This CDR3 has 16 amino acids. The CDR3 DNA follows: TGCGCCAGCAGCGGGGATGGGACAGTCTCTGGAAACACCATATATTTT. Its translation: CASSGDGTVSGNTIYF.

The chain is built from TRBV5-6 and TRBJ2-5, with 12 bases that match TRBD1. CDR3 length: 16 amino acids. Germline values: CDR1 SGHDT, CDR2 YYEEEE. Trimming removed 3 bases from V and 1 base from J; junction bases left unmatched: 4. CDR3 bases: TGTGCCAGCAGCTGGGGGACAGGGGGCTTCCAAGAGACCCAGTACTTC. This sequence encodes CASSWGTGGFQETQYF.

The chain carries TRBV29-1 and TRBJ2-1; TRBD1 agrees at 11 bases. The CDR3 covers 14 residues. Germline V gene data show CDR1 as SQVTM and CDR2 as ANQGSEA. V was pared by 6 bases and J by 8 bases, with 9 bases of the junction left unmatched. The CDR3 DNA sequence: TGCAGCGTCCGACGGGACAGGGGGACCGATGAGCAGTTCTTC. It encodes CSVRRDRGTDEQFF.

The V call is TRBV24-1, the J call TRBJ2-1, with D possibly matching TRBD2 (6 bases). This CDR3 contains 15 residues. CDR1 is KGHDR, CDR2 SFDVKD, per germline. Trimming left V 3 bases short and J 4 bases short, with 12 bases between. CDR3 nucleotides: TGTGCCACCAGTGATCGGCTAGCGTTGTACAATGAGCAGTTCTTC. It translates to CATSDRLALYNEQFF.

The rearrangement joins TRBV29-1 to TRBJ1-2; 7 bases agree with TRBD1. Germline CDR1 reads SQVTM; CDR2 reads ANQGSEA. This CDR3 region has 15 residues. J gave up 1 base and V 0 bases, and 5 bases lay outside the gene matches. The CDR3 region is CSVEEGTAFNYGYTF. The DNA of the CDR3 is TGCAGCGTTGAAGAGGGGACAGCTTTTAACTATGGCTACACCTTC.

The chain recombines TRBV14 with TRBJ1-1; TRBD1 matches 7 bases. This CDR3 comprises 18 residues. CDR1 is SGHDN and CDR2 is FVKESK in the germline V gene. Trimming removed 3 bases from V and 0 bases from J; junction bases left unmatched: 13. The CDR3 sequence: CASSHVQGGRILNTEAFF. CDR3 bases: TGTGCCAGCAGCCATGTTCAGGGGGGACGGATTTTGAACACTGAAGCTTTCTTT. Together with reference TRBV14 and TRBJ1-1, the CDR3 gives the full variable domain: EAGVTQFPSHSVIEKGQTVTLRCDPISGHDNLYWYRRVMGKEIKFLLHFVKESKQDESGMPNNRFLAERTGGTYSTLKVQPAELEDSGVYFCASSHVQGGRILNTEAFFGQGTRLTVV.

This rearrangement joins TRBV19 to TRBJ2-6; D remains unclear. This CDR3 spans 15 amino acids. V shed 1 base and J shed 2 bases, with 6 bases lying between them. Looked up from germline, CDR1 is LNHDA and CDR2 is SQIVND (reference sequence). Here the CDR3 reads CASSIVLPGANVLTF. The CDR3 DNA reads TGTGCCAGTAGTATAGTACTCCCTGGGGCCAACGTCCTGACTTTC.

The chain couples TRBV15 to TRBJ2-5; D is possibly TRBD1 (6 bases). From germline, CDR1 is LNHNV and CDR2 YYDKDF (reference sequence). The CDR3 spans 14 residues. V shed 5 bases and J shed 4 bases, with 14 bases lying between them. The CDR3: CATSPTGVGETQYF. The CDR3 DNA sequence: TGTGCCACCAGCCCGACAGGAGTGGGAGAGACCCAGTACTTC.

This clone was detected a few times. The chain employs TRBV7-2 and TRBJ1-1, with D perhaps matching TRBD1 (5 bases). The CDR3 has 15 residues. V was trimmed by 5 bases and J by 5 bases, leaving 18 bases between them. Germline CDR1 SGHTA, CDR2 FQGNSA. CDR3 region: CASSPPGGRGTEAFF. The CDR3 region has the DNA TGTGCCAGCAGCCCCCCGGGGGGGAGAGGGACTGAAGCTTTCTTT.

The chain joins TRBV19 to TRBJ1-2, with D perhaps matching TRBD1 (6 bases). With 5 bases removed from V and 7 bases from J, the gap between germline ends came to 11 bases. The CDR3 runs 12 residues. Germline CDR1 LNHDA, CDR2 SQIVND (reference sequence). The CDR3 region is CASSETGGGYTF. CDR3 sequence (DNA): TGTGCCAGTAGTGAGACAGGAGGTGGCTACACCTTC.

The chain has TRBV4-1 and TRBJ2-1, with D perhaps TRBD2 (6 bases). This CDR3 is 20 amino acids long. Trimming removed 0 bases at V and 3 bases at J, with 24 bases between. CDR1 and CDR2 (germline): MGHRA, YSYEKL. CDR3 loop: CASSQDRVRGVLRNYNEQFF. The CDR3 bases are TGCGCCAGCAGCCAAGATCGGGTGCGGGGAGTATTGAGAAACTACAATGAGCAGTTCTTC.

This chain connects TRBV28 to TRBJ2-2; TRBD2 is a possible D gene (5 bases). The CDR3 is made up of 13 amino acids. V was clipped by 5 bases and J by 12 bases, with 16 bases between them. Germline V gene sequence: CDR1 MDHEN, CDR2 SYDVKM. CDR3 amino acids: CASSPHGDGKLFF. The CDR3 DNA reads as TGTGCCAGCAGTCCCCACGGGGATGGGAAGCTGTTTTTT. The variable domain in full, with the rest retrieved from reference TRBV28 and TRBJ2-2, is DVKVTQSSRYLVKRTGEKVFLECVQDMDHENMFWYRQDPGLGLRLIYFSYDVKMKEKGDIPEGYSVSREKKERFSLILESASTNQTSMYLCASSPHGDGKLFFGEGSRLTVL.

V and J are TRBV9 and TRBJ2-1; 10 bases are a match to TRBD2. V was clipped by 0 bases and J by 8 bases; unmatched bases: 8. The CDR3 sequence is 16 residues long. Germline CDR1 SGDLS, CDR2 YYNGEE. CDR3 amino acids: CASSVVGSGRLDEQFF. In DNA form, the CDR3 reads TGTGCCAGCAGCGTAGTGGGTAGCGGGAGGTTGGATGAGCAGTTCTTC.

J is TRBJ1-4 and V is TRBV7-9; 11 bases map to TRBD1. The CDR3 consists of 15 residues. The germline CDR1 and CDR2 sequences are SEHNR and FQNEAQ (reference sequence). After removal of 3 bases from V and 7 bases from J, the junction contained 4 bases not matched to a gene. The CDR3 reads CASSLDGTGGEKLFF. In DNA, the CDR3 is TGTGCCAGCAGCTTGGACGGGACAGGGGGTGAAAAACTGTTTTTT.

V and J are TRBV4-1 and TRBJ1-6; possibly TRBD1 for D (5 bases). Trimming left V 1 base short and J 7 bases short, with 8 bases between. The germline gives CDR1 MGHRA, CDR2 YSYEKL. This CDR3 comprises 14 residues. CDR3 nucleotides: TGCGCCAGCAGCCAAGCGACAGAGAATTCACCCCTCCACTTT. Translated: CASSQATENSPLHF.

The genes are TRBV11-2 and TRBJ1-2; 8 bases are a match to TRBD1. Per the germline V gene, CDR1 is SGHAT and CDR2 is FQNNGV. The CDR3 is made up of 13 amino acids. The V and J ends lost 1 base and 8 bases, in that order; junction bases with no gene match: 3. CDR3 loop: CASSLGTGLGYTF. The CDR3 DNA sequence: TGTGCCAGCAGCTTAGGGACAGGGCTAGGCTACACCTTC. The full variable domain, its missing parts supplied by reference TRBV11-2 and TRBJ1-2, is EAGVAQSPRYKIIEKRQSVAFWCNPISGHATLYWYQQILGQGPKLLIQFQNNGVVDDSQLPKDRFSAERLKGVDSTLKIQPAKLEDSAVYLCASSLGTGLGYTFGSGTRLTVV.

The chain couples TRBV11-2 to TRBJ2-3; TRBD1 matches at 7 bases. The CDR3 covers 14 residues. Per the germline V gene, CDR1 is SGHAT and CDR2 is FQNNGV. The V gene end was trimmed by 10 bases and the J gene end by 4 bases; junction bases not matched to a gene: 11. The CDR3 DNA reads as TGTGCCACTAGGGGACAGACGGTCGCAGATACGCAGTATTTT. This sequence encodes CATRGQTVADTQYF.

This clone has only one observation. The chain couples TRBV7-2 to TRBJ2-3, with 8 bases matching TRBD2. Trimming at V came to 2 bases and at J to 5 bases, leaving 9 bases not matched to a gene. CDR1 is SGHTA and CDR2 is FQGNSA in the germline V gene. This CDR3 region has 16 residues. CDR3 loop: CASSLRPGRGGDTQYF. The CDR3 DNA reads TGTGCCAGCAGCTTAAGGCCCGGGAGGGGAGGAGATACGCAGTATTTT.

Comment on this clone: This sequence may be a read error, since a much larger clone differs from it by one base. This same CDR3 is encoded by further DNA sequences in the sample. CDR3 DNA sequence: TGTGCCAGCAGCTGGGGACAGGCGGGCTACACCTTC. Its translation: CASSWGQAGYTF. V and J are TRBV5-6 and TRBJ1-2, with TRBD1 matching 8 bases. The CDR3 consists of 12 residues. Trimming took 3 bases from V and 8 from J; bases not matched to a gene: 3. The germline gives CDR1 SGHDT, CDR2 YYEEEE.

The rearrangement links TRBV5-4 to TRBJ2-7; perhaps TRBD2 as D (6 bases). V was shortened by 0 bases and J by 0 bases, with 10 bases between the two germline ends. Germline V gene lookup returns CDR1 SGHNT and CDR2 YYREEE (reference sequence). CDR3 length equals 15 residues. The CDR3 nucleotides read TGTGCCAGCAGCTTGGGTTCCGGGAGCTCCTACGAGCAGTACTTC. This gives the protein CASSLGSGSSYEQYF.